This TCR beta chain was obtained from a study of T cell repertoires in cytomegalovirus infection. V was clipped by 3 bases and J by 0 bases, with 12 bases between them. From germline, CDR1 is SGHAT and CDR2 FQDESV (reference sequence). The CDR3 extends over 17 amino acids. A single record per CDR3 protein comes from TCRdb applying MiXCR to the reads. This table holds 110,000 to 150,000 distinct CDR3 sequences, about 32% found once. Concerning this clonotype: No antigen is known for it.

Sequenced here: CD8+ T cells from cultured PBMCs, sampled from culture after CMV antigen stimulation. The receptor comes from a human donor in good health (CMV status not recorded). Some clones in this sample may be carry-over from other donors' samples. The rearrangement links TRBV11-1 to TRBJ1-6; no reliable D call. CDR3 residues: CASSLSPESSYNSPLHF. The CDR3 bases are TGTGCCAGCAGCTTGAGTCCGGAGAGCTCCTATAATTCACCCCTCCACTTT.